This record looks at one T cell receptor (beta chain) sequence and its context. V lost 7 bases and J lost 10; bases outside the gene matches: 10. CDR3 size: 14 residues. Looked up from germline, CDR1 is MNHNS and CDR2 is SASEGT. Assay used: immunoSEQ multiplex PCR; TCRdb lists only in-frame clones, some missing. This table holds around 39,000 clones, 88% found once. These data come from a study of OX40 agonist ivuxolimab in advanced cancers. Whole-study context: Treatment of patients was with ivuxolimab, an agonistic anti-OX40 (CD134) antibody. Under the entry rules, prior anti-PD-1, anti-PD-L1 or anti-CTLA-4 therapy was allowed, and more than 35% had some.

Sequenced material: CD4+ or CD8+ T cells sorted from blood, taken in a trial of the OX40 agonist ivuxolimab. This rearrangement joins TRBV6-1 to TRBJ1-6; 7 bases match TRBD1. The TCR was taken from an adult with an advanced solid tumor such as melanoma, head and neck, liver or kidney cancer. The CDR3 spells CASISGTVKSPLHF. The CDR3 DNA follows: TGTGCCAGCATTTCCGGGACAGTCAAGTCACCCCTCCACTTT.